Listed below are T cell receptor beta chains from one sample, sequenced in a study of T-cell memory formation after mild COVID-19. Via MiXCR, TCRdb re-called the 5' RACE reads, giving one row per CDR3 protein. The data hold about 310,000 distinct CDR3 sequences, with about a sixth observed a single time. Sequenced material: PBMCs or a T cell subset sorted from them (not recorded which). The receptors were sampled from a man aged 18-30 years who had mild COVID-19 (a few samples of this study predate the infection). Cell type and time point are not known. The conserved cysteine and the conserved F or W are not part of the CDR3 here.

>TRBV10-3|TRBJ2-2
AIRGQGAGELF
>TRBV6-2/TRBV6-3|TRBJ1-5
ASSQSLGQPQH
>TRBV6-6|TRBJ2-1
ASSSVF
>TRBV5-1|TRBJ2-5
ASSLGGRVLETQY
>TRBV7-7|TRBJ2-5
ASSLGPSEGTQY
>TRBV5-1|TRBJ2-1
ASSLRPGTGDEQF
>TRBV7-2|TRBJ2-5
ASSRTGTHLQETQY
>TRBV18|TRBJ2-3
ASSPPDRGDTQY
>TRBV9|TRBJ2-3
ASSVAGAITDTQY
>TRBV5-1|TRBJ2-2
ASSDGRTGTGELF
>TRBV29-1|TRBJ2-3
SVGGSTGMGTDTQY
>TRBV4-2|TRBJ2-2
ASSRTSTGELF
>TRBV4-3|TRBJ2-7
ASSQDRVSYEQY
>TRBV5-1|TRBJ2-5
ASSLSGLAGSQETQY
>TRBV12-3/TRBV12-4|TRBJ1-4
ASRLRTNGLF
>TRBV30|TRBJ2-4
AWRPKGFDIQY